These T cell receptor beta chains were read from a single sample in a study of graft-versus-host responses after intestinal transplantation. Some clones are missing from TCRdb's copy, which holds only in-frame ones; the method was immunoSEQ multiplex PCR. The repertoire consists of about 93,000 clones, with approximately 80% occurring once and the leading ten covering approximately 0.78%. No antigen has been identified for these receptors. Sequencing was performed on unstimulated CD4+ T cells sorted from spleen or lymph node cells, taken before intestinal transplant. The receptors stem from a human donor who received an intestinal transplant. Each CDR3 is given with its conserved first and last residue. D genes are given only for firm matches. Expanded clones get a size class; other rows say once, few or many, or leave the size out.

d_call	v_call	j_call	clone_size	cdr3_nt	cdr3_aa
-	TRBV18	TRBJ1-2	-	TGTGCCAGCTCACCACCTTGGAACAGGGAAGGACTCTATGGCTACACCTTC	CASSPPWNREGLYGYTF
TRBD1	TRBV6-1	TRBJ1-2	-	TGTGCCAGCAGTAAAGGGGGCGCTTCGGTCTATGGCTACACCTTC	CASSKGGASVYGYTF
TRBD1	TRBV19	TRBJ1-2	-	TGTGCCAGTAGCCGGCGGGGGACAGGGCCTGGCTACACCTTC	CASSRRGTGPGYTF
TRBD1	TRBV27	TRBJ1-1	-	TGTGCCAGCAGTCCACATGCAGGGGGCTGGGGCACTGAAGCTTTCTTT	CASSPHAGGWGTEAFF
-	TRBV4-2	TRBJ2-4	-	TGTGCCAGCAGCCTCGGAGCCAAAAACATTCAGTACTTC	CASSLGAKNIQYF
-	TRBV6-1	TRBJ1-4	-	TGTGCCAGCAGTCCCGGGATGGCAACTAATGAAAAACTGTTTTTT	CASSPGMATNEKLFF
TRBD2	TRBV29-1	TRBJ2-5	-	TGCAGCGTTGGGGGACTAGCGGGCCAAGAGACCCAGTACTTC	CSVGGLAGQETQYF
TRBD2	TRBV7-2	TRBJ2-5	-	TGTGCCAGCAGCTTCGCTAGCGGGGGGCCAAAACAAGAGACCCAGTACTTC	CASSFASGGPKQETQYF
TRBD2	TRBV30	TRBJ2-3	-	TGTGCCTGGAGTGAAGCGGGGGGGGCAGATACGCAGTATTTT	CAWSEAGGADTQYF
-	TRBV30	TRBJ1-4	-	TGTGCCTGGGCCAGTGAAAAACTGTTTTTT	CAWASEKLFF
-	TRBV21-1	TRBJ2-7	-	TGTGCCAGCAGCAAACTCTCCGAGCAGTACTTC	CASSKLSEQYF
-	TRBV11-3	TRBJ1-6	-	TGTGCCAGCAGCTTAGTCCCCCTAGACAGGCGCAAAAGCTATAATTCACCCCTCCACTTT	CASSLVPLDRRKSYNSPLHF
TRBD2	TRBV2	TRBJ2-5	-	TGTGCCAGCAGTGTTAGCGGGGGAGAGACCCAGTACTTC	CASSVSGGETQYF
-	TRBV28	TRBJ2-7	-	TGTGCCAGCACCGCATCCCCCGCGGACTCCTACGAGCAGTACTTC	CASTASPADSYEQYF
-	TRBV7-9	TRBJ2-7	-	TGTGCCAGCAGCTCACTTGGGGGGTCCTACGAGCAGTACTTC	CASSSLGGSYEQYF
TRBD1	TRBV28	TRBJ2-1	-	TGTGCCAGCAGGAGACAGGGAAACGCCCGGGGTGAGCAGTTCTTC	CASRRQGNARGEQFF
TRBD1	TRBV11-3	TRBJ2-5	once	TGTGCCAGCAGCGCACGGGACAGTCGGGAGACCCAGTACTTC	CASSARDSRETQYF